This record concerns one T cell receptor beta chain sequence. Its cognate antigen is unknown. Deep was the level used in running the assay. Across several immunoSEQ plates, the genomic DNA of each subset was split evenly. Only in-frame clones appear in the TCRdb table, and some are missing; sequencing was by immunoSEQ multiplex PCR. The sample has approximately 500,000 clones; 81% are singletons. The data are from a study of shared clonotypes between healthy human individuals. General study results and limits: Apart from blood, nothing was sampled; tissue repertoires likely differ.

The healthy adult donors were HIV-negative and reported no recent acute infections or vaccinations. The V gene's germline CDR1 is ENHRY and CDR2 SYGVKD. This CDR3 has 16 residues. The ends lost 2 bases at V and 5 bases at J; junction bases unmatched: 4. The chain combines TRBV10-3 with TRBJ2-3, with 13 positions matching TRBD2. This TCR came from a woman aged 40 to 50 in good health. Some clones in this sample may be carry-over from other donors' samples. The sample taken for sequencing was PBMCs. The CDR3 sequence is CAISEATSGRVDTQYF. The CDR3 DNA follows: TGTGCCATCAGTGAGGCAACTAGCGGGAGGGTAGATACGCAGTATTTT.